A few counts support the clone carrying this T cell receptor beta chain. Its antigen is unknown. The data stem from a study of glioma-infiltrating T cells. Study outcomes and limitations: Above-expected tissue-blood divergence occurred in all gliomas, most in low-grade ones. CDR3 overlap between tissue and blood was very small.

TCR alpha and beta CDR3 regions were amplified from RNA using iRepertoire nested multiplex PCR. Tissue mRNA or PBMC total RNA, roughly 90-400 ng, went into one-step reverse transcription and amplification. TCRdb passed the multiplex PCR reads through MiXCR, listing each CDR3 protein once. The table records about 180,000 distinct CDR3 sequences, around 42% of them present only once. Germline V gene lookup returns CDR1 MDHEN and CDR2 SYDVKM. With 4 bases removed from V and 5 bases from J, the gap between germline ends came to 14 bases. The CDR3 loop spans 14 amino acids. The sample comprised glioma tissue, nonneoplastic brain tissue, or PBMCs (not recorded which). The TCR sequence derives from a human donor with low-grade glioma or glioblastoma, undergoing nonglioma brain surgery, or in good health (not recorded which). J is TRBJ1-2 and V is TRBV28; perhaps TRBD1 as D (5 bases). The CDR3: CASSYKGRVYGYTF. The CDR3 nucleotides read TGTGCCAGCAGTTATAAGGGGAGGGTTTATGGCTACACCTTC.